The clone carrying this T cell receptor beta chain was picked up a small number of times. Gene names refer to mouse genes. The read falls 4 residues short of the CDR3 end, and the missing part is taken from the germline J gene. The same CDR3 can be traced to other DNA sequences in this sample. A panel of CD4, CD8alpha, NKG2D, NKG2ACE and other markers served to sort pooled cutaneous lymph node cells. The data are from a study of CD8+ T cells in alopecia areata. The CDR3 contains 15 residues. Trimming cost V 4 bases and J 3 bases; bases outside gene matches: 4. Germline CDR1 is NSQYPW and CDR2 is LRSPGD (reference sequence). RNA was extracted and reverse transcribed into cDNA as the sequencing template. TCRdb's table, derived via immunoSEQ multiplex PCR, lists solely in-frame clones and lacks some. The sample shows 200,000 to 300,000 clones, none of them appearing just once.

This receptor was identified in a C3H/HeJ mouse with alopecia areata. MHC haplotype: H2-k. Sequenced: CD4+ T cells sorted from a lymph node. The chain uses TRBV1 and TRBJ2-5; 10 nucleotides align to TRBD1. The covered CDR3 bases are TGCACCTGCAGTGGGGACAGGGGAGGGCAAGAC. The encoded protein is CTCSGDRGGQD. In full, the CDR3 reads CTCSGDRGGQDTQYF.